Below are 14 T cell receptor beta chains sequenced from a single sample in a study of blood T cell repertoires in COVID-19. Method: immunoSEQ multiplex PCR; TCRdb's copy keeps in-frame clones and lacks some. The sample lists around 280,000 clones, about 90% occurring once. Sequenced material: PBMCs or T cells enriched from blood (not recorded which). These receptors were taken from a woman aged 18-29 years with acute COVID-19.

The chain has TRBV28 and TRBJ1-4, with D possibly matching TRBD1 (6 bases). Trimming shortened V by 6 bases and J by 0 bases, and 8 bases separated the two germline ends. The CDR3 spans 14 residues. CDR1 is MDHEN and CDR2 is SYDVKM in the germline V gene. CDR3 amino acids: CASSYRATNEKLFF. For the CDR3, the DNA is TGTGCCAGCAGCTACAGGGCAACTAATGAAAAACTGTTTTTT.

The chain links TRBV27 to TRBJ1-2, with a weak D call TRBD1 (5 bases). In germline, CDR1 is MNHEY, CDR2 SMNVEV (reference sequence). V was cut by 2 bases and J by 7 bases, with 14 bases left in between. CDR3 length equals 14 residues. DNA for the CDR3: TGTGCCAGCAGTTTAAATCCGGCAGGGTTTGGCTACACCTTC. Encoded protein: CASSLNPAGFGYTF.

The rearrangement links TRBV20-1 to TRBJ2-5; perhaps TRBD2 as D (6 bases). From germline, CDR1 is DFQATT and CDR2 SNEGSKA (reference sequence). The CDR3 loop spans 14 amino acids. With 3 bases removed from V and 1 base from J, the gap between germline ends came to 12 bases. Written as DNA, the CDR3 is TGCAGTGCTAGTAGGGAGGCCCGCCAAGAGACCCAGTACTTC. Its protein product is CSASREARQETQYF.

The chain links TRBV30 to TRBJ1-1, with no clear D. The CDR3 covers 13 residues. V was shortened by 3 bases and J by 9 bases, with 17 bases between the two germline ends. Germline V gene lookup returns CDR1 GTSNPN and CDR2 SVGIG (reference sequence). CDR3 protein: CAWSRITAAQAFF. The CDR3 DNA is TGTGCCTGGAGCCGAATCACAGCCGCCCAAGCTTTCTTT.

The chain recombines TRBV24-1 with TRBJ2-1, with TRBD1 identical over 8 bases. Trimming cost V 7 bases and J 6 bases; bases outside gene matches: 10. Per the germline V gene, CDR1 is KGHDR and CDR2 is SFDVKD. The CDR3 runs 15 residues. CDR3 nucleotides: TGTGCCACCAGCGTTGGGACAGGCTCTTCCAATGAGCAGTTCTTC. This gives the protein CATSVGTGSSNEQFF.

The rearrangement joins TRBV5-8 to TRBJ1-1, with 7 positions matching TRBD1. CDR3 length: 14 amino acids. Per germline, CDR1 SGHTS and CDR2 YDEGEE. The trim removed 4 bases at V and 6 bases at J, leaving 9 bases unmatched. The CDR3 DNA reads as TGTGCCAGCAGCCAAGACAGGGTGCCCCCTGAAGCTTTCTTT. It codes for CASSQDRVPPEAFF. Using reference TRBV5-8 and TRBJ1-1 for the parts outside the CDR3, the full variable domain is EAGVTQSPTHLIKTRGQQATLRCSPISGHTSVYWYQQALGLGLQFLLWYDEGEERNRGNFPPRFSGRQFPNYSSELNVNALELEDSALYLCASSQDRVPPEAFFGQGTRLTVV.

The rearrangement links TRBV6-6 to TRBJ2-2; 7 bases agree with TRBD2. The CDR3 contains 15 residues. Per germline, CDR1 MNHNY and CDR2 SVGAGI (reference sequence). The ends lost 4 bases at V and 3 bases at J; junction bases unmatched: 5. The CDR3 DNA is TGTGCCAGCAGTTTGGGGGGGACGGACACCGGGGAGCTGTTTTTT. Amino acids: CASSLGGTDTGELFF.

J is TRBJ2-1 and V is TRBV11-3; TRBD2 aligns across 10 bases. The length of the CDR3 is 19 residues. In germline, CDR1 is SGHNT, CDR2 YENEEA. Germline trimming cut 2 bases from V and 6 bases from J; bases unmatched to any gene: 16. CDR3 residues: CASSLLRTRLLAGRNEQFF. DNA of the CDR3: TGTGCCAGCAGCTTACTCAGGACGAGACTACTAGCGGGGCGCAATGAGCAGTTCTTC.

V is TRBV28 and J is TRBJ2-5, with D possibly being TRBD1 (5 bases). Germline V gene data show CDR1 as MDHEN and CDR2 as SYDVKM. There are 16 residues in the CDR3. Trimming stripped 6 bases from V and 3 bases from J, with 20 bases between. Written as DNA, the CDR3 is TGTGCCAGCAGCCCTCCGCGGCAGGGTCGAAAAGAGACCCAGTACTTC. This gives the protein CASSPPRQGRKETQYF.

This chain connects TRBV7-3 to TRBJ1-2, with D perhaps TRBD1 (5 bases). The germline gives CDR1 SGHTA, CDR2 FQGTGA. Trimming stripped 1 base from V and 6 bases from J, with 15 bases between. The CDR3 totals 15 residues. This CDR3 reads CASSLKYAGPNGYTF. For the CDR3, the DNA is TGTGCCAGCAGCTTAAAATATGCAGGGCCAAATGGCTACACCTTC.

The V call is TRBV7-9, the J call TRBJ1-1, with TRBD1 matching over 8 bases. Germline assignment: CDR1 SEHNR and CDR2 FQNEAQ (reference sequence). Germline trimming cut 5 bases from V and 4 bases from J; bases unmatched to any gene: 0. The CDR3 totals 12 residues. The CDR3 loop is CASSGQGTEAFF. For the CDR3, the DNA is TGTGCCAGCAGCGGACAGGGCACTGAAGCTTTCTTT.

The CDR3 coding sequence is TGTGCCTGGAGTGTTACCCGACAGTCCTCAAGCTCCTATAATTCACCCCTCCACTTT. Amino acid sequence: CAWSVTRQSSSSYNSPLHF. The rearrangement uses TRBV30 and TRBJ1-6, with D maybe TRBD1 (5 bases). Germline CDR1 reads GTSNPN; CDR2 reads SVGIG (reference sequence). The CDR3 consists of 19 residues. The V gene lost 0 bases and the J gene lost 0 bases, with 18 bases spanning the gap.

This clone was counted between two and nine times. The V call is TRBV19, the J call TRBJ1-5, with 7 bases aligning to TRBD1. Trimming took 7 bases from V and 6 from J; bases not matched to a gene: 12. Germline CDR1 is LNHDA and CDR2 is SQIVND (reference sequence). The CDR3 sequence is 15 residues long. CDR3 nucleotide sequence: TGTGCCAGTATTCCACAGGGGCAGAGCGGTCAGCCCCAGCATTTT. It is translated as CASIPQGQSGQPQHF.

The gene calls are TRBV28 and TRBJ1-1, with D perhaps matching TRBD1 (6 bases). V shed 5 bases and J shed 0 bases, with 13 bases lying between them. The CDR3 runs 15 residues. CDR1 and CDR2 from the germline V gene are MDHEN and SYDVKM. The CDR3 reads CASSGGAGVNTEAFF. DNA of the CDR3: TGTGCCAGCAGTGGGGGCGCAGGAGTGAACACTGAAGCTTTCTTT.